This TCR beta chain was retrieved from a study of shared clonotypes between healthy human individuals. This CDR3 spans 13 amino acids. CDR1 is SGHVS and CDR2 is FNYEAQ in the germline V gene. J lost 3 bases, V lost 4 bases, and 2 bases had no gene match. Each of the donors was a healthy adult who was HIV-negative and had not had a recent acute infection or vaccination. Only Caucasian adults living in Nashville, Tennessee made up the donor group. Each replicate PCR on the sorted subsets used approximately 200 ng DNA (approximately 33,000 T cell genomes). Method: immunoSEQ multiplex PCR; TCRdb's copy keeps in-frame clones and lacks some. The sample lists approximately 2.5 million clones, just over 90% occurring once.

Sequences were obtained from naive CD4+ T cells sorted from blood. This sample's subset: CD45RA+ positively selected. V and J are TRBV7-6 and TRBJ1-2, with 7 bases that match TRBD1. This sequence originates from a young man in good health. For the CDR3, the DNA is TGTGCCAGCAGCTCCGGGACAGACTATGGCTACACCTTC. Translation: CASSSGTDYGYTF. Using reference TRBV7-6 and TRBJ1-2 for the parts outside the CDR3, the full variable domain is GAGVSQSPRYKVTKRGQDVALRCDPISGHVSLYWYRQALGQGPEFLTYFNYEAQQDKSGLPNDRFSAERPEGSISTLTIQRTEQRDSAMYRCASSSGTDYGYTFGSGTRLTVV.